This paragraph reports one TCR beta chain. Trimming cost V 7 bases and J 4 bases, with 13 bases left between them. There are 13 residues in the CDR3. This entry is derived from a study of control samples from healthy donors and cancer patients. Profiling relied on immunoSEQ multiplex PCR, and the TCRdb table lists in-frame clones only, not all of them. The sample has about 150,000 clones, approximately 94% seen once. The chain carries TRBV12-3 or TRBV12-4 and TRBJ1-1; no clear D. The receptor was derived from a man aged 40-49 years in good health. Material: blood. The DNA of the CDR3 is TGTGCCAGCACTCCCCGTTGGGGCACTGAAGCTTTCTTT. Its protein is CASTPRWGTEAFF.